This T cell receptor (beta chain) comes out of a study of T cells in Graves' hyperthyroidism and ophthalmopathy. Findings and limits, study-wide: Ophthalmopathy got predicted by the model a median roughly 6.4 months before its onset.

The study excluded patients with uncontrolled infection, other autoimmune disease, pregnancy or lactation. The diagnostic basis comprised clinical symptoms, serum thyroxine and TRAb, thyroid ultrasound and orbital computed tomography. RNA transcripts provided the source from which TCR beta CDR3 regions were amplified. An initial round of RT-PCR targeting the TCR CDR3 relied on the HTBI primer set. TCRdb re-derived calls from the multiplex PCR reads in MiXCR, one entry per CDR3 protein. Of 450,000 to 700,000 distinct CDR3 sequences listed, 46% are singletons. This CDR3 is 13 amino acids long. Germline V CDR1 and CDR2: MNHNY, SVGAGI (reference sequence). V was shortened by 7 bases and J by 7 bases, with 16 bases between the two germline ends. As regards this clonotype: The antigen is undetermined.

Sequencing was done on a sample of peripheral blood or thyroid tissue (not recorded which). This sequence was found in an adult woman with Graves' disease, either hyperthyroidism or ophthalmopathy (not recorded which). The genes are TRBV6-6 and TRBJ2-5; tentatively, D is TRBD1 or TRBD2 (5 bases each). The CDR3 nucleotides read TGTGCCAGCATTGCGACCTCTGGGGGGACCCAGTACTTC. Its translation is CASIATSGGTQYF.